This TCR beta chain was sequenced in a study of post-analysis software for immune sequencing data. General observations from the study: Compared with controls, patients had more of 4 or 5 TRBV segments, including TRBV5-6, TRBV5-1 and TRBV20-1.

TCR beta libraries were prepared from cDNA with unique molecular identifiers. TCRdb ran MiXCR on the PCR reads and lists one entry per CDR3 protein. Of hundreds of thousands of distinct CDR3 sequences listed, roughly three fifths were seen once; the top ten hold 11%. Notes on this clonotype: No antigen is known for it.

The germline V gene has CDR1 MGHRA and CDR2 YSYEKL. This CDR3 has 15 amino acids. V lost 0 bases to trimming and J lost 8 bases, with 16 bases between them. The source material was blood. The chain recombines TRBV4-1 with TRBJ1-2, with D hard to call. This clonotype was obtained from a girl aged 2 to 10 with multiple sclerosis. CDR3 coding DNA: TGCGCCAGCAGCCAAGATTTGAGCCCCTCGGGAGGCTACACCTTC. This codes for CASSQDLSPSGGYTF.